This T cell receptor (beta chain) was captured by sequencing in a study of OX40 agonist ivuxolimab in advanced cancers. The wider study: Dose-escalation patients suffered from hepatocellular carcinoma, melanoma, renal cell or head and neck cancer. Patients were 65% to 85% male with ages roughly 20 to 90, mean approximately 58.

Repertoires were generated with immunoSEQ multiplex PCR, while TCRdb's copy carries only in-frame clones and drops some. This sample has around 20,000 clones, with about 87% found just once. This CDR3 spans 16 amino acids. From germline, CDR1 is MNHEY and CDR2 SVGAGI. V was clipped by 4 bases and J by 3 bases, with 15 bases between them. The TCR sequence derives from an adult with an advanced solid tumor such as melanoma, head and neck, liver or kidney cancer. This chain uses TRBV6-5 with TRBJ1-4; tentative D call: TRBD1 (6 bases). Source: CD4+ or CD8+ T cells sorted from blood, taken in a trial of the OX40 agonist ivuxolimab. The CDR3 bases are TGTGCCAGCAGTTCACGGAACAGGGCGGCTAATGAAAAACTGTTTTTT. Protein: CASSSRNRAANEKLFF.